This entry is about one TCR beta chain. The data stem from a study of blood T cell repertoires in COVID-19. About the research overall: The United States, Italy and Spain were the sources of the acute and convalescent COVID-19 samples. The cDNA or gDNA used as material had been derived from T cells, B-cell-depleted T cells, or PBMCs.

CDR1 and CDR2 from the germline V gene are MNHEY and SMNVEV (reference sequence). This CDR3 region has 20 residues. The ends lost 1 base at V and 4 bases at J; junction bases unmatched: 18. Authors' analysis steps: Counts of nucleated cells, estimated from reference gene primer amplification, were obtained. Sequencing used immunoSEQ multiplex PCR; TCRdb keeps in-frame clones, though not all of them. The DNA gave D and trimming, while V, J and clone size come from that table. The table shows 300,000 to 450,000 clones, with around 90% occurring only once. V usage is TRBV27 and J usage is TRBJ2-3; 9 positions match TRBD2. The sequencing sample was made of peripheral blood. The clonotype comes from a human donor in a cohort sampled during active COVID-19. Here the CDR3 DNA reads TGTGCCAGCAGTTTATACACCCCTAGCGGGGAAAGGGCCCCCTCAGATACGCAGTATTTT. This encodes CASSLYTPSGERAPSDTQYF.